A selection of T cell receptor beta chains follows, all from one sample in a study of patients and donors after allogeneic stem cell transplantation. TCRdb fed the RT-PCR reads into MiXCR, producing one record per CDR3 protein. This sample yields about 400,000 distinct CDR3 sequences, of which roughly 17% are seen a single time; roughly 7% belongs to the top ten. The sequencing input was blood, either unsorted or a sorted T cell fraction (not recorded which). The receptors come from a human donor who was either an allogeneic HSCT recipient or a stem cell or donor lymphocyte infusion donor (not recorded which). It is not recorded whose cells these are; they may come from a transplant donor. Each CDR3 is given with its conserved first and last residue. The D gene is left open where the match is weak. Clone sizes are given selectively: once, few, many, or a class where the clone is expanded.

v_gene	abundance	d_gene	j_gene	CDR3nt	CDR3aa
TRBV7-8	.	TRBD2	TRBJ2-7	TGTGCCAGCAGCGTAATCGGGGGGGCAGTCCACGAGCAGTACTTC	CASSVIGGAVHEQYF
TRBV24-1	few	.	TRBJ1-2	TGTGCCACCAGTGATCCCGGGTCGAACTATGGCTACACCTTC	CATSDPGSNYGYTF
TRBV25-1	.	TRBD2	TRBJ2-1	TGTGCCAGCAGCTATAGCGGGAGTAGTGGTGAGCAGTTCTTC	CASSYSGSSGEQFF
TRBV19	.	TRBD1	TRBJ1-1	TGTGCCAGTAGAATCCGACAGGGGACTGAAGCTTTCTTT	CASRIRQGTEAFF
TRBV5-6	many	TRBD1	TRBJ2-5	TGTGCCAGCAGCAACCTGCCGGGACAGGGGCAAGGGAAGACCCAGTACTTC	CASSNLPGQGQGKTQYF
TRBV20-1	few	.	TRBJ2-7	TGCAGTGCTAGAGATCCGGGAAAGTCCTACGAGCAGTACTTC	CSARDPGKSYEQYF
TRBV19	few	.	TRBJ2-1	TGTGCCAGTAGTTTTGAGGGACCGGAGGGCAATGAGCAGTTCTTC	CASSFEGPEGNEQFF
TRBV5-1	few	TRBD2	TRBJ2-5	TGCGCCAGCAGTTTACCGCGGGGGGTCCAAGAGACCCAGTACTTC	CASSLPRGVQETQYF
TRBV18	few	.	TRBJ1-1	TGTGCCAGCTCCCCCGGGACTCAATTTGAAGCTTTCTTT	CASSPGTQFEAFF
TRBV24-1	few	.	TRBJ2-2	TGTGCCACCAGTGATTTAGGAGGGACCACCGGGGAGCTGTTTTTT	CATSDLGGTTGELFF
TRBV7-8	few	TRBD1	TRBJ2-5	TGTGCCAGCAGCCCATGGACAGGCCACCAAGAGACCCAGTACTTC	CASSPWTGHQETQYF
TRBV7-9	.	.	TRBJ1-1	TGTGCCAGCAGCTCACCCGACAGGTATGGGATGAACACTGAAGCTTTCTTT	CASSSPDRYGMNTEAFF
TRBV7-8	few	.	TRBJ2-7	TGTGCCAGCAGCTTAGCCCCCCCGAAGTCTGCTGAGTACTTC	CASSLAPPKSAEYF